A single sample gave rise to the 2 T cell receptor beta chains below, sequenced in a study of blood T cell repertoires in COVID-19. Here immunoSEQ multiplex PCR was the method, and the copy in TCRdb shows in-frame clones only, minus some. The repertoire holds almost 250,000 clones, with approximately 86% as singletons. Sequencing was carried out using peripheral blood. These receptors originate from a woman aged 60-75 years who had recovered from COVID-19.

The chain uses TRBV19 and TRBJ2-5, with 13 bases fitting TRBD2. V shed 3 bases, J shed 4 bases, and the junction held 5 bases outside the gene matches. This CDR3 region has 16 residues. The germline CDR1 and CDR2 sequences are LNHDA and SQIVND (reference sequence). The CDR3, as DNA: TGTGCCAGTAGTATCTGGGGACTAGCGGGGTTAGAGACCCAGTACTTC. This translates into CASSIWGLAGLETQYF. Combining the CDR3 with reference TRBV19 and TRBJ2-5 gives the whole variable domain DGGITQSPKYLFRKEGQNVTLSCEQNLNHDAMYWYRQDPGQGLRLIYYSQIVNDFQKGDIAEGYSVSREKKESFPLTVTSAQKNPTAFYLCASSIWGLAGLETQYFGPGTRLLVL.

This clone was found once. CDR3 region: CASSPGSGGPYEQYF. CDR3 bases: TGTGCCAGCTCACCAGGCTCAGGGGGACCCTACGAGCAGTACTTC. The rearrangement joins TRBV18 to TRBJ2-7; TRBD1 matches 7 bases. Trimming removed 2 bases from V and 2 bases from J; junction bases left unmatched: 6. Germline V gene lookup returns CDR1 KGHSH and CDR2 LQKENI. The CDR3 is made up of 15 amino acids.